The entry below describes one T cell receptor (beta chain). Its antigen is still unknown. The source of the sample is a study of identifying expanded T cells in peripheral blood. Assay used: immunoSEQ multiplex PCR; TCRdb lists only in-frame clones, some missing. The data hold fewer than 80,000 clones, with about 85% observed a single time. Study-level results: Technical replicates showed 0.9 to 1.5 changed clones; around 2 weeks about 16; four weeks 19.

The source material was blood. This TCR came from a person between 18 and 75 years old in good health.

In nucleotides, the CDR3 is TGCGCCAGCAGCCGCGACGGATATAGCAATCAGCCCCAGCATTTT. Protein: CASSRDGYSNQPQHF. The V and J genes are TRBV5-1 and TRBJ1-5; no reliable D call. The CDR3 runs 15 residues. Trimming took off 4 bases at V and 0 bases at J, with 11 bases between the two ends. Germline V gives CDR1 SGHRS, CDR2 YFSETQ.